This TCR beta chain was observed in a study of CD8 T cells in Susac syndrome (dated by TCRdb to between 2019 and 2020). Turning to the overall study: The study used repertoire sequencing to test whether antigen drove CD8+ T cell activation and differentiation in Susac syndrome. Clonality of the CD8+ T cell repertoire was compared between about a dozen healthy donors, approximately 14 Susac syndrome patients and 15 or so multiple sclerosis patients. Overall study outcomes, separate from this receptor: The study acknowledged that relatively few individuals were included in the TCR sequencing and HLA analysis.

High-throughput TCR beta sequencing profiled peripheral blood CD8+ and CD4+ T cells from healthy donors, Susac syndrome patients and multiple sclerosis patients. Healthy donors were included as age- and sex-matched controls. Bulk CD8+ and CD4+ T cells were purified magnetically by negative isolation, whereas CD8+ TEMRA cells were enriched by FACS. Blood was collected in EDTA tubes and processed within 24 hours, with PBMCs isolated through density gradient centrifugation. PBMCs intended for TCR sequencing were cryopreserved in liquid nitrogen and thawed later in a water bath at 37 degrees C. A purity of at least 90% was achieved for sorted or isolated CD4+, CD8+ and CD8+ TEMRA cells. The CDR3 sequence holds 12 residues, the cysteine and phenylalanine included. Of the read, only the CDR3 DNA is kept; its 36 bases are in frame from base 1. Germline trimming amounts to 4 bases on V and 5 bases on J, with 0 as the count of junction bases outside the gene matches. CDR1 and CDR2, looked up from the germline V gene, are MGHRA and YSYEKL.

About this clonotype: No antigen is known for it. No qualities accompany the bases; no much larger clone lies one base away.

RNA was extracted with the RNeasy kit and roughly 0.5 to 1 ug was reverse transcribed using random hexamers. The immunoSEQ multiplex PCR assay, which covers 54 Vbeta and 13 Jbeta segments, was used to amplify TCR beta CDR3 regions. PCR amplification bias was corrected using a synthetic template baseline for primer optimization and computational correction. From the authors' description of their analysis: Only productive sequences were kept, with reads annotated to V, D and J genes according to IMGT and analyzed in immunoSEQ Analyzer. Clonality was calculated as one minus the Shannon entropy normalized by log2 of the number of productive unique sequences. For each patient and control, public and private clones were evaluated among the 100 most prevalent clones. Clones were defined as Susac-specific if absent from the healthy and MS cohorts, from approximately 1,100 published viral clones and from other ImmuneACCESS disease sequences. Starting from the raw public reads, TCRdb applied fastp trimming at Q25, assembled clones with MiXCR and retained in-frame beta chains. All rows with the same CDR3 protein become a single entry with the most common DNA and genes. The V and J calls follow TCRdb's processing rather than the paper's. This sample comprises around 50,000 distinct CDR3 sequences, nearly 95% of them detected only once. The leading ten clones occupy 0.4% to 0.5% of the sample.

The sequencing sample was made of CD8+ T cells from PBMCs. The rearranged segments are TRBV4-1 and TRBJ2-7, and TRBD1 aligns with 9 junction nucleotides. This TCR was sampled from a human donor in good health. The sequence in DNA is TGCGCCAGCAGCCGGACAGGGGACGAGCAGTACTTC. Its product reads: CASSRTGDEQYF.